This entry features one TCR beta chain sequence. The antigen this receptor binds is unknown. No base-level quality is on record; no much larger clone is a single base apart. Genomic DNA was isolated using the Qiagen DNeasy kit from unsorted PBMCs as well as from negatively selected CD4+ and CD8+ fractions. Amplification of TCR beta CDR3 regions was done by immunoSEQ multiplex PCR with primers that anneal to V and J segments. A synthetic immune receptor repertoire was used to minimize amplification bias, and remaining bias was computationally removed after sequencing. The paper's processing steps were these. Custom Python scripts were used to quantify repertoire diversity as the Shannon entropy index. Unsorted, CD4+ and CD8+ repertoires were analyzed separately, except for combined analyses in which CD4+ and CD8+ sequences were merged in silico. A clone was considered expanded if an increase in frequency of at least 2-fold after treatment relative to C1D1 was found, and a pseudocount of 0.5 was applied to clones undetected at baseline. Clones with 0 or 1 copy at C1D1 were defined as singleton clones, while clones with 2 or more copies were defined as non-singleton clones. Clones expanded in unsorted samples were assigned a CD4+, CD8+ or unknown annotation through matching of protein sequences in sorted samples from the same patient. Wilcoxon tests on paired samples were used to test changes in diversity from C1D1 to C4D1. TCRdb provides this immuneACCESS table in a form limited to in-frame rearrangements. Some clones are lacking; in checked studies, under half of them reflect an unresolved V gene, and why the rest are absent is not known. That table gives V, J and clone size, and the DNA gave D and trimming. This sample gives fewer than 95,000 clones in total; 83% of them show up just once. The ten largest account for approximately 17% of the sample.

The meaning of the sample's time point label: cycle 4 day 1 (C4D1), after 6 weeks of nivolumab. Every trial patient had relapsed after autologous stem cell transplantation, and cohorts A, B and C differed in prior brentuximab vedotin exposure. The trial cohort comprised some 60 patients with relapsed/refractory classical Hodgkin lymphoma whose best overall responses were complete response, partial response or progressive disease. In the multi-cohort phase II CheckMate 205 trial, trial patients received single-agent nivolumab. An independent review committee assessed best overall response by applying the 2007 International Working Group response criteria. Trial PBMCs were collected immediately before nivolumab initiation (C1D1) and during therapy at cycle 2 day 1 and cycle 4 day 1. Peripheral blood was collected in 8 mL Vacutainer Cell Preparation Tubes, from which PBMCs were isolated by centrifugation and then cryopreserved.

This sample is part of a study of PD-1 blockade in classical Hodgkin lymphoma (dated by TCRdb to 2020 to 2022). Study-level background: Nivolumab dosing was 3 mg/kg intravenously every 2 weeks, continuing until either disease progression or unacceptable toxicity. A peripheral blood immune signature of response to PD-1 blockade in classical Hodgkin lymphoma was defined using TCR beta sequencing and CyTOF.

What the study reported, not specific to this receptor: Trial patients with a complete response had baseline diversity similar to that of newly diagnosed patients, while partial responders and progressors had significantly lower diversity. CD4+ but not CD8+ TCR diversity rose significantly by C4D1 (p=0.0027 vs p=0.16), most apparent in complete responders (p=0.02). Baseline TCR diversity was reported to be lower in newly diagnosed patients than in healthy donors, and even lower in relapsed/refractory patients. Diversity was lower in patients who began nivolumab less than 1 year after ASCT, so these patients were left out of later analyses to avoid confounding by immune reconstitution. The study covered only a single clinical trial cohort, and the causes of the repertoire differences, possibly disease activity or prior therapy, were still not defined.

Including cysteine and phenylalanine, the CDR3 has 14 amino acids. The DNA shown is the 42-base CDR3, in frame from base 1. From the germline V gene, CDR1 is SGHVS and CDR2 is FNYEAQ. Germline trimming amounts to 3 bases on V and 7 bases on J, with 6 as the count of junction bases outside the gene matches. The TCR sequence derives from a human donor with classical Hodgkin lymphoma. The sequencing used peripheral blood mononuclear cells (PBMCs), collected before the fourth cycle of nivolumab. The chain is assembled from TRBV7-6 and TRBJ2-5; the junction holds 9 bases that match TRBD2. The CDR3 has the sequence CASSLVAGEGTQYF. The nucleotide sequence is given as TGTGCCAGCAGCTTGGTAGCGGGAGAGGGGACCCAGTACTTC. With the portions outside the CDR3 filled from the reference TRBV7-6 and TRBJ2-5 genes, the complete variable region becomes GAGVSQSPRYKVTKRGQDVALRCDPISGHVSLYWYRQALGQGPEFLTYFNYEAQQDKSGLPNDRFSAERPEGSISTLTIQRTEQRDSAMYRCASSLVAGEGTQYFGPGTRLLVL.